The 8 T cell receptor beta chains given below trace back to one sample, sequenced in a study of shared clonotypes between healthy human individuals. The protocol was immunoSEQ multiplex PCR, while the TCRdb copy is restricted to in-frame clones and leaves out a portion. In the table there are 2 million to 2.5 million clones, 90% to 97% of which are singletons. The sample comprised naive CD4+ T cells sorted from blood. Subset noted: CD45RA+ positively selected. Source of these receptors: a man between 18 and 29 years old in good health.

The chain employs TRBV29-1 and TRBJ1-2; 8 bases map to TRBD1. The trim removed 4 bases at V and 4 bases at J, leaving 2 bases unmatched. The CDR3 length is 12 residues. Germline CDR1 and CDR2: SQVTM and ANQGSEA. This chain's CDR3 is CSVAGGRYGYTF. CDR3 bases: TGCAGCGTTGCAGGGGGCCGCTATGGCTACACCTTC.

This chain joins TRBV30 and TRBJ2-7; TRBD2 matches at 12 bases. CDR1 and CDR2 (germline): GTSNPN, SVGIG (reference sequence). The CDR3 has 19 amino acids. Unmatched junction bases numbered 16, after V lost 2 bases and J lost 2 bases. CDR3 DNA sequence: TGTGCCTGGAGTCGCCTCTCTAGCGGGAGGGCCTATGCCCCCTACGAGCAGTACTTC. Its translation: CAWSRLSSGRAYAPYEQYF.

This clone was detected only once. The V and J genes are TRBV29-1 and TRBJ2-3; D gene uncertain. The CDR3 sequence is 13 residues long. Germline V gene data show CDR1 as SQVTM and CDR2 as ANQGSEA. V lost 7 bases and J lost 0, with 11 bases in between. The CDR3 coding sequence is TGCAGCGCTGGACCCCCGAGCACAGATACGCAGTATTTT. Its protein product is CSAGPPSTDTQYF.

The chain couples TRBV30 to TRBJ2-7, with TRBD2 as a possible D gene (5 bases). From germline, CDR1 is GTSNPN and CDR2 SVGIG (reference sequence). V was pared by 2 bases and J by 8 bases, with 19 bases between. The length of the CDR3 is 14 residues. For the CDR3, the DNA is TGTGCCTGGAGTCTCCCCCGAGTGGGAGAAAAGCAGTACTTC. This codes for CAWSLPRVGEKQYF.

The rearrangement links TRBV19 to TRBJ2-6; tentatively, D is TRBD1 (6 bases). Germline loops: CDR1 LNHDA, CDR2 SQIVND (reference sequence). Deletions cut 8 bases from V and 1 base from J, with 12 bases between. This CDR3 is 15 amino acids long. CDR3 protein: CASHTGTSGANVLTF. CDR3 coding DNA: TGTGCCAGTCATACGGGGACATCTGGGGCCAACGTCCTGACTTTC.

Here the CDR3 reads CAWSVQGDSGNTIYF. For the CDR3, the DNA is TGTGCCTGGAGTGTCCAGGGCGACTCTGGAAACACCATATATTTT. J is TRBJ1-3 and V is TRBV30, with D tentatively TRBD1 (5 bases). The V end lost 0 bases, the J end lost 0 bases, and 9 bases lay between the germline ends. CDR3 size: 15 residues. Per the germline V gene, CDR1 is GTSNPN and CDR2 is SVGIG (reference sequence).

With regard to this clone: Other DNA sequences in this specimen translate into the identical CDR3. The rearrangement uses TRBV6-5 and TRBJ1-1; D gene uncertain. The CDR3 contains 14 residues. Per the germline V gene, CDR1 is MNHEY and CDR2 is SVGAGI. V was trimmed by 4 bases and J by 0 bases, leaving 9 bases between them. The CDR3 region has the DNA TGTGCCAGCAGTTGGGAAGGGATGAACACTGAAGCTTTCTTT. Translation: CASSWEGMNTEAFF.

V and J are TRBV15 and TRBJ1-2; D ambiguous. Germline CDR1 is LNHNV and CDR2 is YYDKDF (reference sequence). The CDR3 is made up of 15 amino acids. With 0 bases removed from V and 3 bases from J, the gap between germline ends came to 11 bases. The chain's CDR3 is CATSRDRGQDYGYTF. The CDR3 DNA reads TGTGCCACCAGCAGAGATCGCGGGCAGGACTATGGCTACACCTTC.